These 28 T cell receptor beta chains were all obtained from the same sample, sequenced in a study of blood T cell repertoires in COVID-19. Produced via immunoSEQ multiplex PCR; TCRdb's table is partial and in-frame only. Counted here are 200,000 to 300,000 clones, roughly 86% occurring once; the ten biggest clones make up about 0.7%. Material: peripheral blood. The receptors were sampled from a human donor in a cohort sampled during active COVID-19.

J is TRBJ2-7 and V is TRBV7-9; 12 bases are a match to TRBD2. CDR3 length: 15 residues. The J segment lost 6 bases and the V segment lost 2 bases, leaving 5 bases of the junction unmatched. Per germline, CDR1 SEHNR and CDR2 FQNEAQ (reference sequence). CDR3 DNA: TGTGCCAGCAGCTTACTAGCGGGAGGGTTGGGCGAGCAGTACTTC. The encoded protein is CASSLLAGGLGEQYF.

For this clone: The junction and the germline gene differ at one end; a read error may be behind it. The rearrangement joins TRBV7-9 to TRBJ1-2, with a tentative D call TRBD1 (5 bases). The CDR3 consists of 15 residues. Germline CDR1 reads SEHNR; CDR2 reads FQNEAQ (reference sequence). The CDR3 is CASTLADSPLGGYTF. CDR3 in DNA: TGTGCCAGCACCTTAGCAGACAGTCCCTTAGGCGGCTACACCTTC.

The rearrangement uses TRBV18 and TRBJ2-7; D is possibly TRBD2 (5 bases). From germline, CDR1 is KGHSH and CDR2 LQKENI. CDR3 length: 13 residues. Trimming took off 4 bases at V and 3 bases at J, with 10 bases between the two ends. The CDR3 bases are TGTGCCAGCTCACTAACTACTAGCTACGAGCAGTACTTC. Protein sequence: CASSLTTSYEQYF.

The chain is built from TRBV15 and TRBJ2-7, with TRBD2 matching over 7 bases. This CDR3 spans 14 amino acids. Germline CDR1 LNHNV, CDR2 YYDKDF (reference sequence). J lost 0 bases, V lost 8 bases, and 7 bases had no gene match. CDR3 DNA sequence: TGTGCCACCCAAGAGGGCGGGAGCTCCTACGAGCAGTACTTC. Its protein product is CATQEGGSSYEQYF.

The rearrangement links TRBV19 to TRBJ1-6; D remains unclear. V was cut by 7 bases and J by 15 bases, with 16 bases left in between. The CDR3 extends over 12 amino acids. CDR1 and CDR2 from the germline V gene are LNHDA and SQIVND (reference sequence). Here the CDR3 reads CASIGRAWDLHF. CDR3 coding DNA: TGTGCCAGTATTGGGCGGGCGTGGGACCTCCACTTT.

The chain is built from TRBV18 and TRBJ1-1, with D uncertain. The CDR3 is 12 residues long. Germline CDR1 is KGHSH and CDR2 is LQKENI. V dropped 7 bases and J dropped 6 bases, with 12 bases sitting between them. In DNA, the CDR3 is TGTGCCAGCTTGTCCGGTGCGGCTGAAGCTTTCTTT. It is translated as CASLSGAAEAFF.

This rearrangement joins TRBV30 to TRBJ1-2, with D possibly being TRBD1 (6 bases). This CDR3 contains 14 residues. Germline V lookup: CDR1 GTSNPN, CDR2 SVGIG (reference sequence). With 0 bases removed from V and 5 bases from J, the gap between germline ends came to 13 bases. The DNA of the CDR3 is TGTGCCTGGAGTGTACGGGGGGCCCAATATGGCTACACCTTC. This sequence encodes CAWSVRGAQYGYTF. The whole variable domain, filled in from reference TRBV30 and TRBJ1-2, reads SQTIHQWPATLVQPVGSPLSLECTVEGTSNPNLYWYRQAAGRGLQLLFYSVGIGQISSEVPQNLSASRPQDRQFILSSKKLLLSDSGFYLCAWSVRGAQYGYTFGSGTRLTVV.

J is TRBJ2-7 and V is TRBV3-1 (or the pseudogene TRBV3-2), with TRBD2 matching 13 bases. The CDR3 totals 16 residues. Germline CDR1 reads LGHDT; CDR2 reads YNNKEL (reference sequence). The ends lost 4 bases at V and 6 bases at J; junction bases unmatched: 9. CDR3 region: CASSPGTSGNLGEQYF. As DNA, the CDR3 is TGTGCCAGCAGCCCAGGGACTAGCGGGAACCTGGGCGAGCAGTACTTC.

The genes are TRBV4-3 and TRBJ1-1; no firm D call. The length of the CDR3 is 14 residues. Germline V lookup: CDR1 LGHNA, CDR2 YSLEER. Trimming removed 0 bases from V and 6 bases from J, with 11 bases in between. The CDR3 loop is CASSQDSQRAEAFF. The CDR3 DNA is TGCGCCAGCAGCCAAGATAGCCAGAGGGCTGAAGCTTTCTTT.

The chain uses TRBV3-1 (or the pseudogene TRBV3-2) and TRBJ1-3, with D tentatively TRBD1 (5 bases). The ends were cut back, 6 bases at V and 4 bases at J, with 25 bases in the middle. Looked up from germline, CDR1 is LGHDT and CDR2 is YNNKEL (reference sequence). CDR3 length: 18 residues. The CDR3 sequence is CASRLLPRGRVWGNTIYF. The CDR3 DNA sequence: TGTGCCAGCAGACTGCTACCCCGGGGGAGGGTGTGGGGAAACACCATATATTTT.

This clone was detected only a few times. The rearrangement joins TRBV7-2 to TRBJ2-3; D unresolved. The CDR3 loop spans 13 amino acids. V was shortened by 0 bases and J by 6 bases, with 7 bases between the two germline ends. Per germline, CDR1 SGHTA and CDR2 FQGNSA. CDR3: CASSLAYGDTQYF. The CDR3 nucleotides are TGTGCCAGCAGCTTAGCCTACGGGGATACGCAGTATTTT. Together with reference TRBV7-2 and TRBJ2-3, the CDR3 gives the full variable domain: GAGVSQSPSNKVTEKGKDVELRCDPISGHTALYWYRQSLGQGLEFLIYFQGNSAPDKSGLPSDRFSAERTGGSVSTLTIQRTQQEDSAVYLCASSLAYGDTQYFGPGTRLTVL.

CDR3 protein: CASTLTGETQYF. CDR3 coding DNA: TGTGCCAGCACCCTCACGGGGGAGACCCAGTACTTC. V usage is TRBV5-5 and J usage is TRBJ2-5; tentative D call: TRBD2 (5 bases). Trimming removed 6 bases from V and 5 bases from J, with 11 bases in between. This CDR3 region has 12 residues. The germline CDR1 and CDR2 sequences are SGHKS and YYEKEE (reference sequence).

J is TRBJ1-1 and V is TRBV3-1 (or the pseudogene TRBV3-2), with TRBD1 matching over 7 bases. Per germline, CDR1 LGHDT and CDR2 YNNKEL (reference sequence). V gave up 6 bases and J gave up 0 bases; unmatched junction bases: 4. The CDR3 consists of 14 residues. CDR3 DNA sequence: TGTGCCAGCAGTCCCGGGACAGTGAACACTGAAGCTTTCTTT. Its translation: CASSPGTVNTEAFF.

This rearrangement joins TRBV2 to TRBJ1-5, with D possibly TRBD1 on 5 matching bases. V lost 7 bases to trimming and J lost 1 base, with 14 bases between them. Germline V CDR1 and CDR2: SNHLY, FYNNEI. The CDR3 length is 15 residues. The CDR3 protein is CASKRGRQSNQPQHF. CDR3 in DNA: TGTGCCAGCAAGCGGGGCCGACAGAGCAATCAGCCCCAGCATTTT.

This clone has a single count. V and J are TRBV5-6 and TRBJ2-1, with 10 bases lining up with TRBD1. This CDR3 is built from 15 residues. CDR1 is SGHDT, CDR2 YYEEEE, per germline. J gave up 4 bases and V 4 bases, and 5 bases lay outside the gene matches. The CDR3 protein is CASSGGQGIYNEQFF. The CDR3, as DNA: TGTGCCAGCAGCGGGGGACAGGGGATTTACAATGAGCAGTTCTTC. The full variable domain, with the rest looked up from reference TRBV5-6 and TRBJ2-1, is DAGVTQSPTHLIKTRGQQVTLRCSPKSGHDTVSWYQQALGQGPQFIFQYYEEEERQRGNFPDRFSGHQFPNYSSELNVNALLLGDSALYLCASSGGQGIYNEQFFGPGTRLTVL.

The CDR3 coding sequence is TGTGCCAGCAGCTTCCCTGGCTCCGGGACAGGGTCATATGAGCAGTTCTTC. Protein sequence: CASSFPGSGTGSYEQFF. The V gene is TRBV5-8, the J gene TRBJ2-1, with 9 bases identical to TRBD1. The CDR3 contains 17 residues. The germline gives CDR1 SGHTS, CDR2 YDEGEE. Trimming at V came to 2 bases and at J to 8 bases, leaving 14 bases not matched to a gene.

A note on this clone: In the same sample, other DNA sequences code for this CDR3. The chain couples TRBV6-5 to TRBJ2-7; 11 positions agree with TRBD1. CDR1 is MNHEY and CDR2 is SVGAGI in the germline V gene. Losses at the gene ends were 6 bases for V and 3 bases for J; bases not matched to a gene: 4. The CDR3 runs to 14 residues. The CDR3 DNA reads as TGTGCCAGCAGACCCGGGACAGGGGGCTACGAGCAGTACTTC. This codes for CASRPGTGGYEQYF.

The chain is built from TRBV19 and TRBJ1-5; D ambiguous. Germline V CDR1 and CDR2: LNHDA, SQIVND (reference sequence). Trimming removed 3 bases from V and 3 bases from J, with 12 bases in between. The CDR3 loop spans 15 amino acids. Written as DNA, the CDR3 is TGTGCCAGTAGTATTTCCCCTCAGGCCAATCAGCCCCAGCATTTT. Its protein product is CASSISPQANQPQHF.

The chain is built from TRBV12-3 or TRBV12-4 and TRBJ1-1, with D tentatively TRBD1 (6 bases). V shed 6 bases and J shed 4 bases, with 12 bases lying between them. The CDR3 totals 13 residues. The CDR3 DNA reads TGTGCCAGCAGCTTCGGGGGGGCCACTGAAGCTTTCTTT. It is translated as CASSFGGATEAFF.

The chain links TRBV11-2 to TRBJ2-7; no clear D gene. Between the trimmed V and J ends, which lost 1 base and 4 bases, there was a span of 8 bases. CDR1 and CDR2 from the germline V gene are SGHAT and FQNNGV. The CDR3 consists of 13 residues. Written as DNA, the CDR3 is TGTGCCAGCAGCTTAGGAGGTTTTTACGAGCAGTACTTC. Amino acid sequence: CASSLGGFYEQYF.

A single count supports this clone. This chain uses TRBV7-9 with TRBJ1-4; perhaps TRBD1 as D (5 bases). Germline V lookup: CDR1 SEHNR, CDR2 FQNEAQ (reference sequence). The CDR3 runs 12 residues. Trimming shortened V by 1 base and J by 16 bases, and 13 bases separated the two germline ends. CDR3 DNA: TGTGCCAGCAGCTTAGGGGGTACAGGTCCGTTTTTT. It encodes CASSLGGTGPFF.

The rearrangement joins TRBV7-8 to TRBJ1-2; D is unclear. The V gene's germline CDR1 is SGHVS and CDR2 FQNEAQ. This CDR3 comprises 16 residues. V gave up 6 bases and J gave up 1 base, with 18 bases separating them. The CDR3 sequence is CASSPPDWELNYGYTF. CDR3 bases: TGTGCCAGCAGTCCCCCCGACTGGGAGCTTAACTATGGCTACACCTTC.

This rearrangement joins TRBV7-2 to TRBJ1-2, with 9 bases fitting TRBD1. This CDR3 has 16 residues. With V trimmed by 6 bases and J by 4 bases, 12 bases remained unmatched. In germline, CDR1 is SGHTA, CDR2 FQGNSA. Here the CDR3 DNA reads TGTGCCAGCAGTCGAATCGGACAGGGGAGTACCTATGGCTACACCTTC. It is translated as CASSRIGQGSTYGYTF.

This clone was seen once. V and J are TRBV2 and TRBJ2-1, with D perhaps matching TRBD2 (6 bases). CDR1 and CDR2 (germline): SNHLY, FYNNEI. Trimming shortened V by 0 bases and J by 5 bases, and 11 bases separated the two germline ends. The CDR3 loop spans 15 amino acids. CDR3 residues: CASSEARLANNEQFF. CDR3 bases: TGTGCCAGCAGTGAAGCGAGGCTAGCGAACAATGAGCAGTTCTTC.

This clone was counted once. The chain couples TRBV7-9 to TRBJ2-7, with 13 positions matching TRBD2. V dropped 4 bases and J dropped 3; count of bases not matched to a gene: 3. Germline V gene lookup returns CDR1 SEHNR and CDR2 FQNEAQ (reference sequence). The CDR3 has 15 amino acids. In nucleotides, the CDR3 is TGTGCCAGCAGCTCGGGACTAGCGGGGAACTACGAGCAGTACTTC. Translated: CASSSGLAGNYEQYF.

A single count supports this clone. J is TRBJ1-2 and V is TRBV6-5; D not certain. Deletions cut 7 bases from V and 5 bases from J, with 20 bases between. CDR1 MNHEY and CDR2 SVGAGI come from the germline V gene. CDR3 size: 15 residues. The CDR3 DNA is TGTGCCAGCACCCCCGTGAGGGTTAACAGTTATGGCTACACCTTC. Its translation: CASTPVRVNSYGYTF.

The chain uses TRBV19 and TRBJ2-1, with unresolved D. Trimming removed 5 bases from V and 9 bases from J, with 14 bases in between. There are 13 residues in the CDR3. Germline assignment: CDR1 LNHDA and CDR2 SQIVND (reference sequence). CDR3 nucleotides: TGTGCCAGTAGTCTCAGCCGGGTTACTGAGCAGTTCTTC. Its protein is CASSLSRVTEQFF.

CDR3 nucleotides: TGCGCCGCGGGGGTTGAGGCTGGGAATCAGCCCCAGCATTTT. As protein: CAAGVEAGNQPQHF. The rearrangement uses TRBV10-2 and TRBJ1-5; tentative D call: TRBD1 (5 bases). The germline V and J ends were trimmed by 11 bases and 4 bases, with 18 bases remaining between them. This CDR3 comprises 14 residues. Germline CDR1 is WSHSY and CDR2 is SAAADI.